Listed here are 26 T cell receptor beta chains from one sample, sequenced in a study of patients and donors after allogeneic stem cell transplantation. TCRdb analysed the RT-PCR reads with MiXCR anew, one entry per CDR3 protein. The repertoire holds about 200,000 distinct CDR3 sequences, with around two fifths as singletons. Sequenced sample: blood, either unsorted or a sorted T cell fraction (not recorded which). The source is a human donor who was either an allogeneic HSCT recipient or a stem cell or donor lymphocyte infusion donor (not recorded which). It is not recorded whose cells these are; they may come from a transplant donor.

V gene TRBV3-2 combines with J gene TRBJ2-7; the D call TRBD2 from the table was never checked on the DNA. TRBV3-2 is shown as a pseudogene. The CDR3 contains 17 residues. The CDR3 sequence: CASSLRGASGCSYEQYF. The CDR3 DNA reads as TGTGCCAGCAGCCTACGCGGGGCTAGCGGGTGCTCCTACGAGCAGTACTTC.

This clonotype was observed a few times. This CDR3 reads CASNHREKHYEQYF. The CDR3 DNA follows: TGTGCCAGCAACCACCGGGAGAAGCACTACGAGCAGTACTTC. The chain employs TRBV28 and TRBJ2-7, with D perhaps matching TRBD2 (6 bases). V lost 7 bases to trimming and J lost 3 bases, with 16 bases between them. CDR1 MDHEN and CDR2 SYDVKM come from the germline V gene. The CDR3 contains 14 residues.

V and J are TRBV29-1 and TRBJ1-1; no firm D call. V dropped 0 bases and J dropped 0 bases, with 11 bases sitting between them. The germline gives CDR1 SQVTM, CDR2 ANQGSEA. CDR3 length: 15 residues. Here the CDR3 DNA reads TGCAGCGTTGAAGATGATAGGGTCCTGAACACTGAAGCTTTCTTT. Encoded protein: CSVEDDRVLNTEAFF.

The chain uses TRBV12-3 or TRBV12-4 and TRBJ2-1; D remains unclear. This CDR3 is 15 amino acids long. Trimming left V 0 bases short and J 0 bases short, with 6 bases between. In nucleotides, the CDR3 is TGTGCCAGCAGTTTAGCGGCTAGCTCCTACAATGAGCAGTTCTTC. This translates into CASSLAASSYNEQFF.

This clonotype was recorded many times. J is TRBJ1-1 and V is TRBV6-5, with D perhaps matching TRBD1 (6 bases). V was trimmed by 2 bases and J by 1 base, leaving 14 bases between them. Germline V gene sequence: CDR1 MNHEY, CDR2 SVGAGI. The CDR3 has 16 amino acids. The chain's CDR3 is CASSYLGRGGNTEAFF. Written as DNA, the CDR3 is TGTGCCAGCAGTTACCTCGGCAGGGGAGGGAACACTGAAGCTTTCTTT.

A few counts support this clonotype. V gene TRBV5-1 combines with J gene TRBJ1-2; 8 nucleotides line up with TRBD1. The CDR3 sequence is 12 residues long. Germline V gives CDR1 SGHRS, CDR2 YFSETQ. The J segment lost 4 bases and the V segment lost 4 bases, leaving 0 bases of the junction unmatched. This chain's CDR3 is CASSTGGYGYTF. DNA for the CDR3: TGCGCCAGCAGCACAGGGGGCTATGGCTACACCTTC.

The V call is TRBV12-3 or TRBV12-4, the J call TRBJ2-1, with D unresolved. The CDR3 runs 15 residues. The V gene lost 2 bases and the J gene lost 7 bases, with 15 bases spanning the gap. The CDR3 DNA sequence: TGTGCCAGCAGTTTAAACTTAGGTGTCTTGAATGAGCAGTTCTTC. Its protein is CASSLNLGVLNEQFF.

This clonotype has more than one count but fewer than ten. J is TRBJ2-3 and V is TRBV5-1; 13 nucleotides align to TRBD2. The ends lost 6 bases at V and 6 bases at J; junction bases unmatched: 7. Germline V gives CDR1 SGHRS, CDR2 YFSETQ. The CDR3 has 15 amino acids. The CDR3 protein is CASTSGTSGTDTQYF. CDR3 in DNA: TGCGCCAGCACATCCGGGACTAGCGGGACTGATACGCAGTATTTT.

The chain has TRBV29-1 and TRBJ1-1; 10 bases match TRBD1. Losses at the gene ends were 4 bases for V and 7 bases for J; bases not matched to a gene: 6. Germline CDR1 reads SQVTM; CDR2 reads ANQGSEA. The CDR3 length is 13 residues. The CDR3 DNA sequence: TGCAGCGTTGTAACCGGGACAGGGGTTGAAGCTTTCTTT. This codes for CSVVTGTGVEAFF. Full variable domain (rest looked up from reference TRBV29-1 and TRBJ1-1): SAVISQKPSRDICQRGTSLTIQCQVDSQVTMMFWYRQQPGQSLTLIATANQGSEATYESGFVIDKFPISRPNLTFSTLTVSNMSPEDSSIYLCSVVTGTGVEAFFGQGTRLTVV.

The chain is built from TRBV29-1 and TRBJ2-7, with D possibly matching TRBD2 (5 bases). Germline loops: CDR1 SQVTM, CDR2 ANQGSEA. The CDR3 has 14 residues. V was clipped by 0 bases and J by 6 bases, with 15 bases between them. CDR3 coding DNA: TGCAGCGTTGAAGATAAAGGCCTTGGAGGCGAGCAGTACTTC. Translation gives CSVEDKGLGGEQYF.

In DNA form, the CDR3 reads TGCGCCAGCAGCCAAGATCCCGTACTAGGCGATGAGCAGTTCTTC. Translated: CASSQDPVLGDEQFF. V usage is TRBV4-3 and J usage is TRBJ2-1; weak D call: TRBD2 (5 bases). Germline-derived CDR1 and CDR2 are LGHNA and YSLEER. The ends were cut back, 0 bases at V and 8 bases at J, with 14 bases in the middle. This CDR3 is built from 15 residues.

The chain recombines TRBV4-3 with TRBJ1-4, with D hard to call. This CDR3 has 14 residues. V lost 0 bases and J 8 bases, leaving 10 bases between the germline ends. Germline values: CDR1 LGHNA, CDR2 YSLEER. Written as DNA, the CDR3 is TGCGCCAGCAGCCAAGAGTCCCCGGGAGAAAAACTGTTTTTT. Translated: CASSQESPGEKLFF.

The chain uses TRBV6-1 and TRBJ2-1, with D hard to call. This CDR3 has 14 residues. Germline-derived CDR1 and CDR2 are MNHNS and SASEGT. Deletions cut 7 bases from V and 8 bases from J, with 18 bases between. This CDR3 reads CASTLVASGHEQFF. Here the CDR3 DNA reads TGTGCCAGCACCCTAGTGGCCTCTGGCCATGAGCAGTTCTTC.

The sample holds one count of this clonotype. This chain connects TRBV28 to TRBJ2-1, with TRBD2 matching 12 bases. This CDR3 is built from 15 residues. V lost 6 bases, J lost 7 bases, and 7 bases stayed unmatched. The germline V gene has CDR1 MDHEN and CDR2 SYDVKM. CDR3: CASSPRLAGVNEQFF. The CDR3 DNA is TGTGCCAGCAGCCCTAGACTAGCGGGAGTTAATGAGCAGTTCTTC.

V usage is TRBV27 and J usage is TRBJ1-1; D uncertain. The CDR3 sequence is 13 residues long. V was trimmed by 2 bases and J by 4 bases, leaving 8 bases between them. The germline V gene has CDR1 MNHEY and CDR2 SMNVEV (reference sequence). CDR3 residues: CASSLPGSTEAFF. CDR3 bases: TGTGCCAGCAGTTTACCGGGAAGCACTGAAGCTTTCTTT.

The chain employs TRBV6-1 and TRBJ1-2; D call uncertain. This CDR3 has 13 residues. Looked up from germline, CDR1 is MNHNS and CDR2 is SASEGT. Trimming pared 2 bases from V and 8 bases from J, leaving 12 bases between. The chain's CDR3 is CASSEKVRWGYTF. CDR3 nucleotides: TGTGCCAGCAGTGAAAAAGTCCGCTGGGGCTACACCTTC.

The chain links TRBV6-5 to TRBJ2-4, with D tentatively TRBD2 (6 bases). V lost 1 base and J 8 bases, leaving 15 bases between the germline ends. The CDR3 is 15 amino acids. Per germline, CDR1 MNHEY and CDR2 SVGAGI. The CDR3 is CASSYYGSSSDIQYF. CDR3 nucleotides: TGTGCCAGCAGTTACTACGGGAGCTCCTCAGACATTCAGTACTTC.

This clonotype was recorded a few times. The rearrangement links TRBV4-3 to TRBJ2-3, with 9 bases lining up with TRBD1. Germline V gene sequence: CDR1 LGHNA, CDR2 YSLEER. Germline trimming cut 5 bases from V and 2 bases from J; bases unmatched to any gene: 5. This CDR3 is built from 15 residues. The CDR3 protein is CASSTGQGNTDTQYF. The CDR3 nucleotides are TGCGCCAGCAGCACGGGACAGGGCAACACAGATACGCAGTATTTT.

The V and J genes are TRBV12-3 or TRBV12-4 and TRBJ1-4; tentatively, D is TRBD1 (6 bases). The CDR3 totals 15 residues. V was pared by 6 bases and J by 0 bases, with 11 bases between. CDR3 protein: CASSEGGTTNEKLFF. In DNA, the CDR3 is TGTGCCAGCAGCGAAGGGGGAACAACTAATGAAAAACTGTTTTTT.

The chain is built from TRBV5-6 and TRBJ2-1, with 14 bases that match TRBD2. CDR1 is SGHDT, CDR2 YYEEEE, per germline. This CDR3 is 17 amino acids long. J was trimmed by 6 bases and V by 2 bases; bases with no gene match: 7. The CDR3 coding sequence is TGTGCCAGCAGCTTCCGGACTAGCGGGAGGATCGGCAATGAGCAGTTCTTC. Protein: CASSFRTSGRIGNEQFF.

The chain joins TRBV11-2 to TRBJ1-2, with 9 bases that match TRBD1. V was clipped by 3 bases and J by 1 base; unmatched bases: 6. CDR3 length equals 16 residues. Germline-derived CDR1 and CDR2 are SGHAT and FQNNGV. The CDR3: CASSLGRDRVNYGYTF. The DNA of the CDR3 is TGTGCCAGCAGCTTGGGTCGGGACAGGGTTAACTATGGCTACACCTTC. The full variable domain, completed using reference TRBV11-2 and TRBJ1-2, is EAGVAQSPRYKIIEKRQSVAFWCNPISGHATLYWYQQILGQGPKLLIQFQNNGVVDDSQLPKDRFSAERLKGVDSTLKIQPAKLEDSAVYLCASSLGRDRVNYGYTFGSGTRLTVV.

With respect to this clonotype: One junction end disagrees with the germline gene, perhaps due to a read error. The CDR3 here is CASSLDNPGQVAF. The CDR3 nucleotides read TGCGCCAGCAGCTTGGATAATCCGGGACAGGTCGCCTTC. The genes are TRBV5-1 and TRBJ1-2; 8 bases match TRBD1. The CDR3 has 13 amino acids. The germline V gene encodes CDR1 SGHRS and CDR2 YFSETQ.

This chain connects TRBV5-1 to TRBJ2-1; TRBD2 is a possible D gene (6 bases). Germline values: CDR1 SGHRS, CDR2 YFSETQ. This CDR3 comprises 16 residues. Between the trimmed V and J ends, which lost 0 bases and 2 bases, there was a span of 12 bases. The CDR3 DNA is TGCGCCAGCAGCTTGGAGTCAAGCGGGCCCTACAATGAGCAGTTCTTC. Its protein product is CASSLESSGPYNEQFF.

The V gene is TRBV14, the J gene TRBJ1-2; the D gene is possibly TRBD1 (6 bases). Trimming pared 6 bases from V and 2 bases from J, leaving 13 bases between. The CDR3 totals 14 residues. CDR1 is SGHDN, CDR2 FVKESK, per germline. The CDR3 region has the DNA TGTGCCAGCAGGAGAGCAGGGGCAAACTATGGCTACACCTTC. Protein sequence: CASRRAGANYGYTF.

The chain is built from TRBV4-3 and TRBJ1-1; 8 nucleotides match TRBD1. The CDR3 covers 15 residues. Trimming at V came to 3 bases and at J to 5 bases, leaving 8 bases not matched to a gene. Germline V gives CDR1 LGHNA, CDR2 YSLEER. This chain's CDR3 is CASSHADREGTEAFF. Written as DNA, the CDR3 is TGCGCCAGCAGCCACGCGGACAGGGAGGGAACTGAAGCTTTCTTT.

The V and J genes are TRBV4-3 and TRBJ2-1; D is ambiguous. CDR1 LGHNA and CDR2 YSLEER come from the germline V gene. The CDR3 covers 12 residues. Trimming pared 2 bases from V and 4 bases from J, leaving 3 bases between. CDR3 coding DNA: TGCGCCAGCAGCCAAACGTACAATGAGCAGTTCTTC. Translated, it gives CASSQTYNEQFF.